This passage covers 6 T cell receptor beta chains from one sample sequenced in a study of cytomegalovirus exposure and HLA in healthy donors. It was with 60 Vbeta and 13 Jbeta primers that the PCR ran. The data were produced by immunoSEQ multiplex PCR, yet TCRdb's version contains in-frame clones alone and is incomplete. Of some 98,000 clones in the sample, about 81% were seen once. Sequencing was carried out using PBMCs. The receptors originated from a man in his forties in good health and CMV-seronegative.

This clone was found a few times. The rearrangement links TRBV4-2 to TRBJ1-2; 7 nucleotides agree with TRBD1. The CDR3 has 17 amino acids. Losses at the gene ends were 0 bases for V and 2 bases for J; bases not matched to a gene: 9. Germline V gene data show CDR1 as LGHNA and CDR2 as YNFKEQ. The CDR3 region has the DNA TGTGCCAGCAGCCAAGAGGGGACAGCTTCGGGGAACTATGGCTACACCTTC. Amino acids: CASSQEGTASGNYGYTF.

V usage is TRBV10-2 and J usage is TRBJ2-2, with 8 bases lining up with TRBD2. V dropped 6 bases and J dropped 2; count of bases not matched to a gene: 8. Germline loops: CDR1 WSHSY, CDR2 SAAADI. The CDR3 loop spans 16 amino acids. Written as DNA, the CDR3 is TGCGCCAGCAGGGGGTTTAGCGGGGAAAACACCGGGGAGCTGTTTTTT. The encoded protein is CASRGFSGENTGELFF.

The chain couples TRBV28 to TRBJ1-2, with 7 bases aligning to TRBD1. CDR3 length: 13 residues. Looked up from germline, CDR1 is MDHEN and CDR2 is SYDVKM. J lost 4 bases, V lost 5 bases, and 4 bases had no gene match. CDR3 coding DNA: TGTGCCAGCAGTCCCGGGGACAGCTATGGCTACACCTTC. Translation gives CASSPGDSYGYTF.

Concerning this clone itself: Germline and junction disagree at one end, which may indicate a read error. The chain recombines TRBV7-9 with TRBJ1-2, with 7 bases identical to TRBD1. Germline CDR1 is SEHNR and CDR2 is FQNEAQ (reference sequence). This CDR3 comprises 16 residues. The CDR3 DNA reads TGTTCCAGCAGCCATTCCGACAGGGTGGGGGGCCATGGCTACACCTTC. Its translation: CSSSHSDRVGGHGYTF.

The chain uses TRBV9 and TRBJ2-7; 8 bases agree with TRBD1. This CDR3 has 14 residues. Germline CDR1 SGDLS, CDR2 YYNGEE. V shed 4 bases and J 3 bases; nucleotides not matched to a gene: 6. This chain's CDR3 is CASSPGQGDYEQYF. In DNA, the CDR3 is TGTGCCAGCAGCCCCGGACAGGGCGACTACGAGCAGTACTTC.

The chain combines TRBV27 with TRBJ1-2; 7 bases align to TRBD1. V was pared by 9 bases and J by 3 bases, with 10 bases of the junction left unmatched. The CDR3 sequence is 14 residues long. The V gene's germline CDR1 is MNHEY and CDR2 SMNVEV (reference sequence). CDR3 sequence reads: CASGHRGPYYGYTF. The CDR3 DNA reads TGTGCCAGTGGGCACAGGGGCCCGTACTATGGCTACACCTTC.